Listed here are 9 T cell receptor beta chains from one sample, sequenced in a study of beta chain features in type 1 diabetes. TCRB transcripts that were expressed got sequenced, as all of the isolated RNA had been reverse transcribed. Clones were sequenced by immunoSEQ multiplex PCR, and TCRdb holds only the in-frame ones, with some missing. Found here are 130,000 to 150,000 clones, over 9.5% of them singletons; the top ten hold roughly 1.4%. Sequencing input: naive CD4+ T cells from blood. The origin of the receptors is a man between 18 and 35 years old in good health.

This clone was detected ten times or more. The chain carries TRBV5-4 and TRBJ2-1; tentative D call: TRBD1 (5 bases). CDR1 and CDR2 from the germline V gene are SGHNT and YYREEE (reference sequence). The V gene lost 2 bases and the J gene lost 0 bases, with 12 bases spanning the gap. There are 16 residues in the CDR3. The CDR3 sequence: CASSFDSFGSYNEQFF. The CDR3 nucleotides read TGTGCCAGCAGCTTTGACAGCTTCGGCTCCTACAATGAGCAGTTCTTC.

In its sample, this clone was seen a few times. The CDR3 protein is CASSHGAGGSTDTQYF. The CDR3 region has the DNA TGTGCCAGCAGCCACGGGGCGGGGGGCAGCACAGATACGCAGTATTTT. The V call is TRBV11-3, the J call TRBJ2-3; TRBD2 matches at 8 bases. CDR3 length: 16 amino acids. Germline V gene sequence: CDR1 SGHNT, CDR2 YENEEA. V dropped 5 bases and J dropped 0; count of bases not matched to a gene: 7.

This clone occurred many times. The chain employs TRBV15 and TRBJ2-5, with 10 nucleotides matching TRBD2. V was clipped by 5 bases and J by 1 base; unmatched bases: 7. The CDR3 covers 16 residues. Germline V CDR1 and CDR2: LNHNV, YYDKDF (reference sequence). The CDR3 reads CATSSRTSGAQETQYF. CDR3 DNA: TGTGCCACCAGCTCCCGGACTAGCGGAGCCCAAGAGACCCAGTACTTC.

This clone was observed a handful of times. The genes are TRBV7-2 and TRBJ1-5, with a weak D call TRBD1 (5 bases). Germline lookup yields CDR1 SGHTA and CDR2 FQGNSA. The CDR3 sequence is 14 residues long. Trimming pared 5 bases from V and 0 bases from J, leaving 8 bases between. The CDR3 loop reads CASSIDSSNQPQHF. The CDR3 DNA sequence: TGTGCCAGCAGCATCGACAGTAGCAATCAGCCCCAGCATTTT.

The chain couples TRBV7-2 to TRBJ2-5, with 7 bases matching TRBD2. CDR1 is SGHTA and CDR2 is FQGNSA in the germline V gene. The CDR3 spans 15 residues. J gave up 2 bases and V 2 bases, and 5 bases lay outside the gene matches. For the CDR3, the DNA is TGTGCCAGCAGCTTAATCGGAGCGGGGCAAGAGACCCAGTACTTC. Its translation is CASSLIGAGQETQYF.

The chain combines TRBV7-6 with TRBJ1-2, with 8 positions matching TRBD1. From germline, CDR1 is SGHVS and CDR2 FNYEAQ. V shed 1 base and J 2 bases; nucleotides not matched to a gene: 9. The CDR3 consists of 17 residues. CDR3 protein: CASSLVAAGGLNYGYTF. The CDR3 coding sequence is TGTGCCAGCAGCTTAGTTGCGGCAGGGGGCTTGAACTATGGCTACACCTTC.

This clone was observed a few times. In nucleotides, the CDR3 is TGCGCCAGCAGTAGGACTACCTACAATGAGCAGTTCTTC. As protein: CASSRTTYNEQFF. The rearrangement links TRBV4-3 to TRBJ2-1; tentative D call: TRBD2 (6 bases). V gave up 6 bases and J gave up 2 bases, with 8 bases separating them. CDR1 and CDR2 from the germline V gene are LGHNA and YSLEER. This CDR3 has 13 amino acids.

The chain joins TRBV29-1 to TRBJ2-1; possible D gene TRBD1, 5 bases. Germline lookup yields CDR1 SQVTM and CDR2 ANQGSEA. The CDR3 spans 14 residues. V lost 6 bases, J lost 2 bases, and 14 bases lay in between. The CDR3 region has the DNA TGCAGCGTCTTATCAGGGATAGCCTACAATGAGCAGTTCTTC. This codes for CSVLSGIAYNEQFF.

There are a few counts of this clone. The chain is built from TRBV28 and TRBJ1-5, with a possible D match to TRBD1 (5 bases). The V and J ends lost 6 bases and 0 bases respectively, with 12 bases between them. Germline CDR1 and CDR2: MDHEN and SYDVKM. CDR3 length equals 15 residues. CDR3 sequence: CASRTAGNSNQPQHF. The CDR3 DNA follows: TGTGCCAGCAGAACGGCAGGGAATAGCAATCAGCCCCAGCATTTT.